This is a list of T cell receptor beta chains from one sample in a study of cytomegalovirus exposure and HLA in healthy donors. Assay used: immunoSEQ multiplex PCR; TCRdb lists only in-frame clones, some missing. The sample includes 90,000 to 120,000 clones, 79% of them seen just once. The sequencing input was PBMCs. These receptors were taken from a woman in her thirties or forties in good health and CMV-seronegative. Both conserved end residues are part of each CDR3. Each record gives: D gene, clone size, V gene, J gene, CDR3 DNA, CDR3 protein. The D gene is left open where the match is weak. Clone size is stated in some rows and not others, as once, few, many or a class when expanded.

D gene: -
clone size: -
V gene: TRBV28
J gene: TRBJ2-1
CDR3 DNA: TGTGCCAGCAGCTTAAGCCCTGAGCAGTTCTTC
CDR3 protein: CASSLSPEQFF

D gene: TRBD2
clone size: -
V gene: TRBV7-2
J gene: TRBJ2-1
CDR3 DNA: TGTGCCAGCAGGCCTACTAGCGGGGGGGCCGACTACAATGAGCAGTTCTTC
CDR3 protein: CASRPTSGGADYNEQFF

D gene: -
clone size: -
V gene: TRBV10-3
J gene: TRBJ1-5
CDR3 DNA: TGTGCCATCAGTGAGTCTACCGCAGGTCAGCCCCAGCATTTT
CDR3 protein: CAISESTAGQPQHF

D gene: TRBD2
clone size: -
V gene: TRBV14
J gene: TRBJ2-1
CDR3 DNA: TGTGCCAGCAGTCCGACTGGCGGGGGAAACAATGAGCAGTTCTTC
CDR3 protein: CASSPTGGGNNEQFF

D gene: -
clone size: -
V gene: TRBV11-2
J gene: TRBJ1-5
CDR3 DNA: TGTGCCAGCAGCTTAGATGCCGGGGGTCAGCCCCAGCATTTT
CDR3 protein: CASSLDAGGQPQHF

D gene: TRBD1
clone size: medium-sized
V gene: TRBV13
J gene: TRBJ2-3
CDR3 DNA: TGTGCCAGCCTTCCCCAGGGGGCGGATGATACGCAGTATTTT
CDR3 protein: CASLPQGADDTQYF

D gene: -
clone size: -
V gene: TRBV30
J gene: TRBJ1-2
CDR3 DNA: TGTGCCTGGAGGTCAGACTCTAACTATGGCTACACCTTC
CDR3 protein: CAWRSDSNYGYTF

D gene: TRBD1
clone size: once
V gene: TRBV19
J gene: TRBJ1-3
CDR3 DNA: TGTGCCAGTAGCGACGGGACAGAGGGCGCGTCTGGAAACACCATATATTTT
CDR3 protein: CASSDGTEGASGNTIYF

D gene: -
clone size: -
V gene: TRBV19
J gene: TRBJ1-1
CDR3 DNA: TGTGCCAGTAGTATAGGGGGGGGGAACACTGAAGCTTTCTTT
CDR3 protein: CASSIGGGNTEAFF

D gene: TRBD2
clone size: -
V gene: TRBV11-2
J gene: TRBJ2-7
CDR3 DNA: TGTGCCAGCAGCTTTTTGGGGGGGGACGCCAAGGAGCAGTACTTC
CDR3 protein: CASSFLGGDAKEQYF

D gene: -
clone size: few
V gene: TRBV27
J gene: TRBJ2-7
CDR3 DNA: TGTGCCAGCAGGATGGGTGCGGCTCCGTCCTACGAGCAGTACTTC
CDR3 protein: CASRMGAAPSYEQYF

D gene: -
clone size: -
V gene: TRBV9
J gene: TRBJ2-6
CDR3 DNA: TGTGCCAGCAGCGTAAGCAGGGCCTCTGGGGCCAACGTCCTGACTTTC
CDR3 protein: CASSVSRASGANVLTF

D gene: -
clone size: -
V gene: TRBV7-9
J gene: TRBJ1-6
CDR3 DNA: TGTGCCAGCAGCTTAAATCAGCGGGATTCACCCCTCCACTTT
CDR3 protein: CASSLNQRDSPLHF

D gene: TRBD2
clone size: -
V gene: TRBV7-2
J gene: TRBJ2-7
CDR3 DNA: TGTGCCAGCAGCTTATGGGGTCGGGGGGGCTACGAGCAGTACTTC
CDR3 protein: CASSLWGRGGYEQYF

D gene: TRBD1
clone size: few
V gene: TRBV9
J gene: TRBJ1-5
CDR3 DNA: TGTGCCAGCAGCCGGGACAGGGCTAATCAGCCCCAGCATTTT
CDR3 protein: CASSRDRANQPQHF

D gene: TRBD1
clone size: -
V gene: TRBV7-9
J gene: TRBJ1-1
CDR3 DNA: TGTGCCAGCAGGGACAGGGAAGATGGCACTGAAGCTTTCTTT
CDR3 protein: CASRDREDGTEAFF

D gene: -
clone size: -
V gene: TRBV28
J gene: TRBJ1-1
CDR3 DNA: TGTGCCAGCAGTTTAAGACAGCCGATGAACACTGAAGCTTTCTTT
CDR3 protein: CASSLRQPMNTEAFF

D gene: TRBD2
clone size: -
V gene: TRBV6-6
J gene: TRBJ2-7
CDR3 DNA: TGTGCCAGCAGTTACAACGGGAGGGAGCAGTACTTC
CDR3 protein: CASSYNGREQYF

D gene: -
clone size: once
V gene: TRBV28
J gene: TRBJ2-3
CDR3 DNA: TGTGCCAGCAGTTCGGGTCAAGATACGCAGTATTTT
CDR3 protein: CASSSGQDTQYF

D gene: TRBD2
clone size: -
V gene: TRBV28
J gene: TRBJ2-7
CDR3 DNA: TGTGCCAGCAGTCTTAGCGGGGGGGCCCCCCGCGAGCAGTACTTC
CDR3 protein: CASSLSGGAPREQYF

D gene: -
clone size: -
V gene: TRBV7-9
J gene: TRBJ2-3
CDR3 DNA: TGTGCCAGCAGCTTAGGGACAGATTCAGATACGCAGTATTTT
CDR3 protein: CASSLGTDSDTQYF

D gene: -
clone size: -
V gene: TRBV28
J gene: TRBJ1-1
CDR3 DNA: TGTGCCAGCACAGTTAATTTGAACACTGAAGCTTTCTTT
CDR3 protein: CASTVNLNTEAFF

D gene: TRBD2
clone size: -
V gene: TRBV7-2
J gene: TRBJ2-7
CDR3 DNA: TGTGCCAGCAGCCCACGGCCGGGACTAGAGATTACAGTATCCTACGAGCAGTACTTC
CDR3 protein: CASSPRPGLEITVSYEQYF